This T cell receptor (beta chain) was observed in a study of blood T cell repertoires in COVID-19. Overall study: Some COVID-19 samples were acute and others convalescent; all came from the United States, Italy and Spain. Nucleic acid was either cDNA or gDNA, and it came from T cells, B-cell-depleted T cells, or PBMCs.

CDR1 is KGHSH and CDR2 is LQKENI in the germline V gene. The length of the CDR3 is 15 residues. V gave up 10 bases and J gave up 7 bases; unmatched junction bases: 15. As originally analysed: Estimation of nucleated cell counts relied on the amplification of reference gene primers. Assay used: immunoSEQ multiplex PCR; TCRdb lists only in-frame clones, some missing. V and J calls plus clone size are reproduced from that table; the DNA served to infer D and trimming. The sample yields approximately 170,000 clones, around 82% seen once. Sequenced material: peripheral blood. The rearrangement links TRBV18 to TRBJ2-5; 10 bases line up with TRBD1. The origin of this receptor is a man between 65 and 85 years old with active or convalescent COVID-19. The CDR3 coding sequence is TGTGCCACGACGATGGGGACAGGGGTTGAGGTGACCCAGTACTTC. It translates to CATTMGTGVEVTQYF.